This T cell receptor beta chain comes out of a study of human T cells and chemical hapten exposure. Attachment of unique molecular identifiers to individual cDNA molecules was performed in the library. TCRdb re-called the RACE reads through MiXCR, storing one row per CDR3 protein. There are 300,000 to 450,000 distinct CDR3 sequences in the sample; around 5.5% occur only once, and more than 8% lies in the top ten. The J segment lost 8 bases and the V segment lost 4 bases, leaving 9 bases of the junction unmatched. Germline V lookup: CDR1 MNHNY, CDR2 SVGAGI (reference sequence). This CDR3 comprises 16 residues. Time point defined: pre-sensitization, week 0. Treatment given: therapeutic diphenylcyclopropenone sensitization with weekly scalp DPC.

This specimen was whole blood, taken in connection with sensitization to the hapten diphenylcyclopropenone (DPC). The TCR was taken from a woman in her late teens or twenties with alopecia areata. Some clones in this sample may be carry-over from other donors' samples. The genes are TRBV6-6 and TRBJ1-6; 9 bases line up with TRBD1. CDR3 bases: TGTGCCAGCAGTTTCCCGGGACAGGGACGAGATTCACCCCTCCACTTT. This codes for CASSFPGQGRDSPLHF.